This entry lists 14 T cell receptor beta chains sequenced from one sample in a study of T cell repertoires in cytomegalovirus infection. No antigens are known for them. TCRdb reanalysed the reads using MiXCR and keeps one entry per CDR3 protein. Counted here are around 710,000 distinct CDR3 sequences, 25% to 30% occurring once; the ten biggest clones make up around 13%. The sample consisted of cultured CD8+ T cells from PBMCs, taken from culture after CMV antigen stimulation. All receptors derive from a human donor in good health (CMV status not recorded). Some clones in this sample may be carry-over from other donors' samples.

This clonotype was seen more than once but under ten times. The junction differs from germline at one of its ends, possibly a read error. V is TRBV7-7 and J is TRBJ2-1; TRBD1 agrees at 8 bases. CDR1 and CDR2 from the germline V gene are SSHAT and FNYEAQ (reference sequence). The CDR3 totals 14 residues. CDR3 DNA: TGTGCTAGCAGCCAGATCGGACAGGGCAATGAGCAGTTCTTC. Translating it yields CASSQIGQGNEQFF.

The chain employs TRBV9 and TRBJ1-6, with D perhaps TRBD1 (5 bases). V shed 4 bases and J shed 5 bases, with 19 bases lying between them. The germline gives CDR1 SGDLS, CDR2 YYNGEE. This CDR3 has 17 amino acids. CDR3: CASSPMGRVVDNSPLHF. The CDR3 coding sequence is TGTGCCAGCAGCCCCATGGGCAGGGTGGTTGATAATTCACCCCTCCACTTT.

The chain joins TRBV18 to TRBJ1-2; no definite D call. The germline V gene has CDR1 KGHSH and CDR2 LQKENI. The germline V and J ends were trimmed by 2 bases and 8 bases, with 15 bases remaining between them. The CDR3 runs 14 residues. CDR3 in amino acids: CASSPEGFAYGYTF. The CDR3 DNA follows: TGTGCCAGCTCACCAGAGGGTTTTGCCTACGGCTACACCTTC. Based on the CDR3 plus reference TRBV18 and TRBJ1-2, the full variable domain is NAGVMQNPRHLVRRRGQEARLRCSPMKGHSHVYWYRQLPEEGLKFMVYLQKENIIDESGMPKERFSAEFPKEGPSILRIQQVVRGDSAAYFCASSPEGFAYGYTFGSGTRLTVV.

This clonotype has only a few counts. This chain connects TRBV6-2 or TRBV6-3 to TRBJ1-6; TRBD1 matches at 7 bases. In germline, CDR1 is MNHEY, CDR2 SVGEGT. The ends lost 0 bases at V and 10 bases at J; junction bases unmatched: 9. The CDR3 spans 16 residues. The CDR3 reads CASSYSVQGGFSPLHF. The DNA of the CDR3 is TGTGCCAGCAGTTACTCGGTGCAGGGGGGTTTCTCACCCCTCCACTTT.

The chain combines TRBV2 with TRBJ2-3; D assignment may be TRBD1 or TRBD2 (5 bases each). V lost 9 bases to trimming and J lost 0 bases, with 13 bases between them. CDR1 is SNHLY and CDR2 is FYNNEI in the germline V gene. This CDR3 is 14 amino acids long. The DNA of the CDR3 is TGTGCCAGATGGGACGGAATGAGCACAGATACGCAGTATTTT. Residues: CARWDGMSTDTQYF.

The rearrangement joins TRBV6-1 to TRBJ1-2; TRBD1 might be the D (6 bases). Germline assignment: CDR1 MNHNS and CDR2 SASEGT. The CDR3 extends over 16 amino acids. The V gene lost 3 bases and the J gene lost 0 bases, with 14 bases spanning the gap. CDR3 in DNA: TGTGCCAGCAGTGACCCGGGGGGGGCAACTAACTATGGCTACACCTTC. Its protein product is CASSDPGGATNYGYTF.

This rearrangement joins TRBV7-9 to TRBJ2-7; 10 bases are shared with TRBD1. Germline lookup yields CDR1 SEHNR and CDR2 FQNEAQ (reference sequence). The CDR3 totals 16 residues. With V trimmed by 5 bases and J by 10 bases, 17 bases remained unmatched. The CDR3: CASSTPGQGEVPTQYF. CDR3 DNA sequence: TGTGCCAGCAGCACTCCAGGACAGGGGGAAGTCCCCACTCAGTACTTC.

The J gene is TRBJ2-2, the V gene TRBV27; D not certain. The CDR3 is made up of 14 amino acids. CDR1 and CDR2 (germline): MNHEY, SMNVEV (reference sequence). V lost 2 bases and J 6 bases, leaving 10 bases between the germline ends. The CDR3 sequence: CASSLGSVAGELFF. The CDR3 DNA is TGTGCCAGCAGTTTAGGATCGGTAGCCGGGGAGCTGTTTTTT.

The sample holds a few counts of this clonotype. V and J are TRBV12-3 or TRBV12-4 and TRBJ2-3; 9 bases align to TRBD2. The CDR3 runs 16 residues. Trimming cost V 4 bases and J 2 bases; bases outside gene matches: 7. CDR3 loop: CASSYSGGSHTDTQYF. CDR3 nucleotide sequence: TGTGCCAGCAGTTATAGCGGGGGATCACACACAGATACGCAGTATTTT.

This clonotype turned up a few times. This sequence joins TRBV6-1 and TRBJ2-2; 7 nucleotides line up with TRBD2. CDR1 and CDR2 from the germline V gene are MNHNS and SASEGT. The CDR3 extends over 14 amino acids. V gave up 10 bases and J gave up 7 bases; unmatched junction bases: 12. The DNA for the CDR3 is TGTGCCACCCTGACTAGCTCCCAGCACGGGGAGCTGTTTTTT. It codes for CATLTSSQHGELFF.

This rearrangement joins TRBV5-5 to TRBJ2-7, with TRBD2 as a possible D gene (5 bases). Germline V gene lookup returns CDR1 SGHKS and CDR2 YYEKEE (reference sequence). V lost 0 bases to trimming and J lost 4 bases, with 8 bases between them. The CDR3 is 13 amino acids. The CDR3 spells CASSLGGLYEQYV. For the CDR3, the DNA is TGTGCCAGCAGCTTGGGAGGGTTATACGAGCAGTACGTC.

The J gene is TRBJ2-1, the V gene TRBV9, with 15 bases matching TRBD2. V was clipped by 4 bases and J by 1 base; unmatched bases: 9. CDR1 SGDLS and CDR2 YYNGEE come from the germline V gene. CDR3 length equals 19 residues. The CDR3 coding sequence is TGTGCCAGCAGCCCTCGGACTAGCGGGGGGGCCAGTTCCTACAATGAGCAGTTCTTC. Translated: CASSPRTSGGASSYNEQFF.

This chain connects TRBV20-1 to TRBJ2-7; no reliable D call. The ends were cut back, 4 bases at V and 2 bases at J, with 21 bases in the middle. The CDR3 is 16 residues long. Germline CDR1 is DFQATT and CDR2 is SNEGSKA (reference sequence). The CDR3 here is CSATRQEPLEPYEQYF. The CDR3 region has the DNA TGCAGTGCTACTCGCCAGGAGCCACTTGAACCCTACGAGCAGTACTTC.

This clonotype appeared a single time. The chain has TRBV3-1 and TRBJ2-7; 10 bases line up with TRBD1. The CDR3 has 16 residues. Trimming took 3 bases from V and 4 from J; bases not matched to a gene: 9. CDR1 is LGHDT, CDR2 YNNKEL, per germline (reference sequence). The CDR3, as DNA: TGTGCCAGCAGCCAGGGTACCGGGACAGGGGTGTACGAGCAGTACGTC. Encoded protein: CASSQGTGTGVYEQYV.